The 22 T cell receptor beta chains below all came from one sample that was sequenced in a study of blood T cells in healthy people across ages. Next came a second PCR, run for about 7 to 12 cycles, which used a sample-barcoded 5' primer along with a J-beta primer mix. TCRdb re-called the 5' RACE reads with MiXCR, one entry per CDR3 protein. The sample has 500,000 to 650,000 distinct CDR3 sequences, 27% seen once; the top ten hold approximately 3.3%. The same data also contributed to another study, on T cells of mothers and their children.

The specimen was blood. The origin of the receptors is a boy aged 2-9 years in good health.

The table lists this clonotype with a few counts. The chain links TRBV20-1 to TRBJ2-5, with 9 bases fitting TRBD1. Germline values: CDR1 DFQATT, CDR2 SNEGSKA (reference sequence). V lost 3 bases, J lost 2 bases, and 7 bases stayed unmatched. The CDR3 extends over 15 amino acids. CDR3: CSARDWGTGQETQYF. The CDR3 DNA reads as TGCAGTGCTAGGGACTGGGGGACAGGGCAAGAGACCCAGTACTTC.

CDR3: CASSQDWGLAGAGQETQYF. The CDR3 DNA follows: TGCGCCAGCAGCCAAGATTGGGGTCTAGCGGGAGCTGGGCAAGAGACCCAGTACTTC. J is TRBJ2-5 and V is TRBV4-3, with 10 bases that match TRBD2. The CDR3 is made up of 19 amino acids. Germline lookup yields CDR1 LGHNA and CDR2 YSLEER. After removal of 0 bases from V and 2 bases from J, the junction contained 12 bases not matched to a gene.

This clonotype has just a few counts. The genes are TRBV20-1 and TRBJ2-5; D tentatively reads TRBD1 or TRBD2 (6 bases each). Looked up from germline, CDR1 is DFQATT and CDR2 is SNEGSKA (reference sequence). CDR3 length equals 14 residues. Trimming took off 1 base at V and 1 base at J, with 10 bases between the two ends. CDR3 DNA: TGCAGTGCTAGAGGACGGGGGCTCCAAGAGACCCAGTACTTC. Translation gives CSARGRGLQETQYF.

This clonotype was detected a few times. V gene TRBV7-8 combines with J gene TRBJ1-3; a weak D match, TRBD1 (6 bases). Germline V CDR1 and CDR2: SGHVS, FQNEAQ. Between the trimmed V and J ends, which lost 5 bases and 1 base, there was a span of 15 bases. The CDR3 contains 16 residues. This CDR3 reads CASSQTRTASGNTIYF. The CDR3 bases are TGTGCCAGCAGCCAAACCCGGACAGCGTCTGGAAACACCATATATTTT. The whole variable domain, filled in from reference TRBV7-8 and TRBJ1-3, reads GAGVSQSPRYKVAKRGQDVALRCDPISGHVSLFWYQQALGQGPEFLTYFQNEAQLDKSGLPSDRFFAERPEGSVSTLKIQRTQQEDSAVYLCASSQTRTASGNTIYFGEGSWLTVV.

Ten or more counts support this clonotype. V is TRBV6-1 and J is TRBJ2-3, with 10 bases fitting TRBD2. The germline CDR1 and CDR2 sequences are MNHNS and SASEGT. V gave up 2 bases and J gave up 2 bases; unmatched junction bases: 1. The CDR3 extends over 15 amino acids. The CDR3 region has the DNA TGTGCCAGCAGTGAACTAGCGGGGGCCACAGATACGCAGTATTTT. Translation gives CASSELAGATDTQYF.

The chain uses TRBV11-2 and TRBJ1-1; TRBD1 matches at 8 bases. This CDR3 has 14 amino acids. V lost 6 bases, J lost 5 bases, and 8 bases stayed unmatched. Germline CDR1 is SGHAT and CDR2 is FQNNGV. CDR3 loop: CASSGDRLETEAFF. The CDR3 coding sequence is TGTGCCAGCAGTGGGGACAGGCTCGAAACTGAAGCTTTCTTT.

The rearrangement joins TRBV15 to TRBJ2-7, with 7 bases aligning to TRBD2. In germline, CDR1 is LNHNV, CDR2 YYDKDF (reference sequence). This CDR3 is 16 amino acids long. Unmatched junction bases numbered 7, after V lost 0 bases and J lost 2 bases. CDR3 amino acids: CATSRDRGVGPYEQYF. CDR3 bases: TGTGCCACCAGCAGAGACCGGGGGGTAGGGCCCTACGAGCAGTACTTC.

The chain joins TRBV6-5 to TRBJ2-1, with 8 bases lining up with TRBD2. The CDR3 consists of 13 residues. The junction had 5 bases not matched to a gene; V was cut back by 6 bases and J by 7 bases. CDR1 and CDR2 (germline): MNHEY, SVGAGI. This CDR3 is CASRRGLVNEQFF. For the CDR3, the DNA is TGTGCCAGCAGACGGGGACTAGTTAATGAGCAGTTCTTC.

This chain connects TRBV14 to TRBJ2-3, with D unclear. In germline, CDR1 is SGHDN, CDR2 FVKESK. The ends were cut back, 2 bases at V and 0 bases at J, with 6 bases in the middle. The CDR3 has 14 residues. The CDR3 protein is CASSQHPSTDTQYF. The CDR3 DNA sequence: TGTGCCAGCAGCCAACATCCGAGCACAGATACGCAGTATTTT.

The chain joins TRBV4-1 to TRBJ1-2; D gene ambiguous. The CDR3 extends over 16 amino acids. Germline CDR1 reads MGHRA; CDR2 reads YSYEKL. The V end was cut by 1 base, the J end by 3 bases, with 15 bases between. CDR3 DNA: TGCGCCAGCAGCCAAGGGGCAGGTCGGTTTGACTATGGCTACACCTTC. This encodes CASSQGAGRFDYGYTF.

V gene TRBV29-1 combines with J gene TRBJ2-2, with TRBD2 matching 10 bases. V gave up 6 bases and J gave up 7 bases; unmatched junction bases: 8. CDR3 length equals 14 residues. In germline, CDR1 is SQVTM, CDR2 ANQGSEA. The DNA for the CDR3 is TGCAGCGTCGCCCGGACTAGCGGAGTCGGGGAGCTGTTTTTT. This translates into CSVARTSGVGELFF.

The genes are TRBV29-1 and TRBJ1-2; D is ambiguous. The CDR3 covers 13 residues. The ends were cut back, 4 bases at V and 2 bases at J, with 11 bases in the middle. Looked up from germline, CDR1 is SQVTM and CDR2 is ANQGSEA. The CDR3: CSVGGGQNYGYTF. The CDR3 DNA sequence: TGCAGCGTTGGTGGCGGCCAGAACTATGGCTACACCTTC.

The V gene is TRBV20-1, the J gene TRBJ1-2; tentative D call: TRBD1 (5 bases). CDR1 DFQATT and CDR2 SNEGSKA come from the germline V gene (reference sequence). The CDR3 extends over 15 amino acids. The V end lost 0 bases, the J end lost 8 bases, and 19 bases lay between the germline ends. The CDR3 nucleotides are TGCAGTGCTAGAGATCGAAAGGATCCGAGGGGAGGCTACACCTTC. Residues: CSARDRKDPRGGYTF.

This sequence joins TRBV28 and TRBJ2-7; 7 bases map to TRBD1. Germline V CDR1 and CDR2: MDHEN, SYDVKM. The J segment lost 3 bases and the V segment lost 3 bases, leaving 8 bases of the junction unmatched. This CDR3 has 15 residues. In DNA, the CDR3 is TGTGCCAGCAGTTTCCTCGAGAGACAGGGCTACGAGCAGTACTTC. Its translation: CASSFLERQGYEQYF.

The V and J genes are TRBV9 and TRBJ2-5; D might be TRBD2 (6 bases). V was clipped by 0 bases and J by 11 bases, with 14 bases between them. The CDR3 loop spans 13 amino acids. The germline gives CDR1 SGDLS, CDR2 YYNGEE. CDR3 sequence: CASSVGGDGFQYF. The CDR3 coding sequence is TGTGCCAGCAGCGTAGGGGGGGATGGCTTTCAGTACTTC.

The chain joins TRBV20-1 to TRBJ2-3, with 7 bases aligning to TRBD2. The CDR3 runs 15 residues. Losses at the gene ends were 0 bases for V and 6 bases for J; bases not matched to a gene: 9. CDR1 is DFQATT, CDR2 SNEGSKA, per germline (reference sequence). The CDR3 region is CSARDGGSSPDTQYF. As DNA, the CDR3 is TGCAGTGCTAGAGACGGCGGGAGCTCGCCGGATACGCAGTATTTT.

V gene TRBV7-2 combines with J gene TRBJ2-5, with 7 bases that match TRBD2. CDR1 is SGHTA, CDR2 FQGNSA, per germline. The CDR3 extends over 14 amino acids. V shed 5 bases and J 9 bases; nucleotides not matched to a gene: 12. In DNA form, the CDR3 reads TGTGCCAGCAGCCCCCAATGGGCGGGGGTGGCCCAGTACTTC. Translated: CASSPQWAGVAQYF.

The chain combines TRBV27 with TRBJ2-1; D gene ambiguous. V was cut by 7 bases and J by 8 bases, with 9 bases left in between. CDR3 length equals 11 residues. The germline CDR1 and CDR2 sequences are MNHEY and SMNVEV (reference sequence). CDR3 DNA: TGTGCCAGCATGGGTCGGTATGAGCAGTTCTTC. Protein: CASMGRYEQFF.

The rearrangement links TRBV10-2 to TRBJ2-1; weak D call: TRBD1 (5 bases). Germline values: CDR1 WSHSY, CDR2 SAAADI. The CDR3 runs to 13 residues. V was cut by 10 bases and J by 0 bases, with 10 bases left in between. The CDR3 nucleotides are TGCGCCACCCAGGGAATCTCCTACAATGAGCAGTTCTTC. Protein: CATQGISYNEQFF.

A few counts support this clonotype. This rearrangement joins TRBV7-9 to TRBJ1-4; no firm D call. The CDR3 has 15 residues. Germline CDR1 reads SEHNR; CDR2 reads FQNEAQ (reference sequence). Trimming took off 5 bases at V and 1 base at J, with 11 bases between the two ends. The CDR3, as DNA: TGTGCCAGCAGCGGACGTATAGGAACTAATGAAAAACTGTTTTTT. It encodes CASSGRIGTNEKLFF. The entire variable domain, with the rest obtained from reference TRBV7-9 and TRBJ1-4, is as follows: DTGVSQNPRHKITKRGQNVTFRCDPISEHNRLYWYRQTLGQGPEFLTYFQNEAQLEKSRLLSDRFSAERPKGSFSTLEIQRTEQGDSAMYLCASSGRIGTNEKLFFGSGTQLSVL.

The chain has TRBV20-1 and TRBJ2-7; D is possibly TRBD1 (5 bases). The CDR3 is 13 residues long. Germline lookup yields CDR1 DFQATT and CDR2 SNEGSKA (reference sequence). The germline V and J ends were trimmed by 1 base and 1 base, with 8 bases remaining between them. CDR3 in DNA: TGCAGTGCTAGAGCAGGGAATTCCTACGAGCAGTACTTC. It encodes CSARAGNSYEQYF.

About this clonotype itself: The junction differs from germline at one of its ends, possibly a read error. This sequence joins TRBV7-9 and TRBJ2-7; TRBD2 matches at 9 bases. Germline lookup yields CDR1 SEHNR and CDR2 FQNEAQ (reference sequence). The CDR3 sequence is 16 residues long. DNA for the CDR3: TGTGCCGGCAGCCTACAGCTAGCGGGGCCTTCCTACGAGCAGTACTTC. Its protein is CAGSLQLAGPSYEQYF.